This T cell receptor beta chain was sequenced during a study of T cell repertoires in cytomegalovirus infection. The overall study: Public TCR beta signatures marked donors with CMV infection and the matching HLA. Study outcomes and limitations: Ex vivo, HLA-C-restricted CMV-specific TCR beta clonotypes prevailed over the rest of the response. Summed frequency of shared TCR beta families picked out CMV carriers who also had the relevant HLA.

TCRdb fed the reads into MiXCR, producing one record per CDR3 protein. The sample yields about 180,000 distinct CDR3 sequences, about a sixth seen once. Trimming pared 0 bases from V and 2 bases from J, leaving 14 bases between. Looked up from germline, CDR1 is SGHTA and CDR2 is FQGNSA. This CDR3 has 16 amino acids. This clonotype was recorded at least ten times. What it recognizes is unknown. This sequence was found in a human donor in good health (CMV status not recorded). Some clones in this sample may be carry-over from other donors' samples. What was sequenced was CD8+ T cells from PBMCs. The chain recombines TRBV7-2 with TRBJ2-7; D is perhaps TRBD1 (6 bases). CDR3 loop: CASSLAPGVKTYEQYF. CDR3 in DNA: TGTGCCAGCAGCTTAGCACCAGGGGTAAAAACCTACGAGCAGTACTTC.